Each of the 30 T cell receptor beta chains below was sequenced from the same sample in a study of blood T cell repertoires in COVID-19. This table comes from immunoSEQ multiplex PCR, and its TCRdb copy is limited to in-frame clones, with some not included. The sample records around 120,000 clones, around three quarters being singletons. The sequencing input was peripheral blood. These receptors came from a woman of 80 years or more with acute or convalescent COVID-19.

V usage is TRBV28 and J usage is TRBJ1-2; tentative D call: TRBD1 (6 bases). There are 13 residues in the CDR3. V was cut by 6 bases and J by 2 bases, with 10 bases left in between. Germline CDR1 reads MDHEN; CDR2 reads SYDVKM. As DNA, the CDR3 is TGTGCCAGCAGGCTGGGACAAAACTATGGCTACACCTTC. Amino acid sequence: CASRLGQNYGYTF.

The chain links TRBV7-2 to TRBJ2-3, with D possibly being TRBD2 (5 bases). This CDR3 spans 14 amino acids. Germline V gene sequence: CDR1 SGHTA, CDR2 FQGNSA. The V end lost 5 bases, the J end lost 1 base, and 10 bases lay between the germline ends. The CDR3 region is CASSTDSGTDTQYF. The CDR3 DNA sequence: TGTGCCAGCAGCACCGATAGCGGCACAGATACGCAGTATTTT.

The chain has TRBV5-8 and TRBJ1-5; D gene ambiguous. Trimming pared 0 bases from V and 4 bases from J, leaving 8 bases between. The CDR3 covers 14 residues. Germline V CDR1 and CDR2: SGHTS, YDEGEE. The CDR3 sequence: CASSLDGGNQPQHF. CDR3 bases: TGTGCCAGCAGCTTGGATGGCGGGAATCAGCCCCAGCATTTT.

The gene calls are TRBV30 and TRBJ2-1; 9 bases align to TRBD1. In germline, CDR1 is GTSNPN, CDR2 SVGIG (reference sequence). V lost 2 bases, J lost 4 bases, and 9 bases stayed unmatched. This CDR3 spans 16 amino acids. The CDR3 region has the DNA TGTGCCTGGAGTTCACCCGGGACAGGGACTTACAATGAGCAGTTCTTC. This encodes CAWSSPGTGTYNEQFF. The full variable domain, its missing parts supplied by reference TRBV30 and TRBJ2-1, is SQTIHQWPATLVQPVGSPLSLECTVEGTSNPNLYWYRQAAGRGLQLLFYSVGIGQISSEVPQNLSASRPQDRQFILSSKKLLLSDSGFYLCAWSSPGTGTYNEQFFGPGTRLTVL.

This clone has a single count. V usage is TRBV6-5 and J usage is TRBJ1-2; D is perhaps TRBD1 (5 bases). Germline V CDR1 and CDR2: MNHEY, SVGAGI. V lost 5 bases and J 7 bases, leaving 11 bases between the germline ends. The CDR3 is made up of 12 amino acids. The CDR3 DNA reads TGTGCCAGCAGTAAAAGGACATTTGGCTACACCTTC. Translated, it gives CASSKRTFGYTF.

This clone was seen a few times. V gene TRBV30 combines with J gene TRBJ1-2; a possible D gene is TRBD1 (5 bases). Trimming removed 2 bases at V and 7 bases at J, with 11 bases between. The CDR3 is 12 residues long. Germline V gene data show CDR1 as GTSNPN and CDR2 as SVGIG (reference sequence). Written as DNA, the CDR3 is TGTGCCTGGAGTCCAGGGTTAGGTGGCTACACCTTC. Protein: CAWSPGLGGYTF.

The chain is built from TRBV19 and TRBJ2-2; 12 positions agree with TRBD2. The germline CDR1 and CDR2 sequences are LNHDA and SQIVND (reference sequence). This CDR3 has 14 amino acids. Unmatched junction bases numbered 2, after V lost 9 bases and J lost 3 bases. In DNA form, the CDR3 reads TGTGCCAGCCGGACTAGCGGGGACACCGGGGAGCTGTTTTTT. This codes for CASRTSGDTGELFF.

The chain uses TRBV11-1 and TRBJ2-1; D possibly corresponds to TRBD2 (6 bases). The ends were cut back, 5 bases at V and 2 bases at J, with 13 bases in the middle. CDR3 length: 15 amino acids. Germline V lookup: CDR1 SGHAT, CDR2 FQDESV (reference sequence). CDR3 nucleotide sequence: TGTGCCAGCAGCGTATTAGCGGTTACCTACAATGAGCAGTTCTTC. It specifies CASSVLAVTYNEQFF.

This chain joins TRBV6-5 and TRBJ2-3; possible D gene TRBD1, 5 bases. There are 13 residues in the CDR3. CDR1 and CDR2 (germline): MNHEY, SVGAGI. The germline V and J ends were trimmed by 6 bases and 2 bases, with 9 bases remaining between them. Here the CDR3 DNA reads TGTGCCAGCAGGATTGGGGCCACAGATACGCAGTATTTT. It specifies CASRIGATDTQYF.

The V and J genes are TRBV7-3 and TRBJ2-1; 8 nucleotides line up with TRBD2. The V gene end was trimmed by 2 bases and the J gene end by 4 bases; junction bases not matched to a gene: 10. The CDR3 is made up of 17 amino acids. Looked up from germline, CDR1 is SGHTA and CDR2 is FQGTGA. The CDR3 loop is CASSLGGGGIVYNEQFF. DNA for the CDR3: TGTGCCAGCAGCTTAGGAGGCGGGGGGATCGTATACAATGAGCAGTTCTTC.

This chain joins TRBV7-3 and TRBJ1-1; possible D gene TRBD1, 5 bases. Trimming removed 2 bases from V and 4 bases from J, with 8 bases in between. Germline V lookup: CDR1 SGHTA, CDR2 FQGTGA. The CDR3 sequence is 13 residues long. CDR3 sequence (DNA): TGTGCCAGCAGCTTATTCGGGGGCACTGAAGCTTTCTTT. It encodes CASSLFGGTEAFF.

V is TRBV3-1 (or the pseudogene TRBV3-2) and J is TRBJ1-2, with 9 bases fitting TRBD1. The CDR3 extends over 14 amino acids. J was trimmed by 8 bases and V by 3 bases; bases with no gene match: 7. Germline assignment: CDR1 LGHDT and CDR2 YNNKEL (reference sequence). The CDR3 is CASSHRGQGNGYTF. CDR3 DNA sequence: TGTGCCAGCAGCCACCGAGGACAGGGGAACGGCTACACCTTC.

Comments on this clone: The sample carries other DNA sequences with the same CDR3. This chain joins TRBV5-1 and TRBJ1-4; D might be TRBD1 (6 bases). Looked up from germline, CDR1 is SGHRS and CDR2 is YFSETQ. V dropped 0 bases and J dropped 4 bases, with 7 bases sitting between them. This CDR3 has 14 residues. The CDR3 region has the DNA TGCGCCAGCAGCTTGGGACAGGATAATGAAAAACTGTTTTTT. Translation gives CASSLGQDNEKLFF.

This clone has only a few counts. J is TRBJ2-7 and V is TRBV10-3, with D tentatively TRBD2 (5 bases). The CDR3 is made up of 18 amino acids. Trimming left V 0 bases short and J 0 bases short, with 18 bases between. Germline CDR1 is ENHRY and CDR2 is SYGVKD. CDR3 region: CAISESQIRRTSSYEQYF. The DNA of the CDR3 is TGTGCCATCAGTGAGTCACAGATACGGAGGACGAGCTCCTACGAGCAGTACTTC.

The V and J genes are TRBV5-1 and TRBJ2-5; TRBD2 might be the D (6 bases). Trimming shortened V by 1 base and J by 7 bases, and 17 bases separated the two germline ends. The CDR3 runs to 15 residues. CDR1 SGHRS and CDR2 YFSETQ come from the germline V gene. The CDR3 nucleotides read TGCGCCAGCAGCTTGCCCGAGACTAGGCAGGGGACCCAGTACTTC. The encoded protein is CASSLPETRQGTQYF.

This clone occurred many times. This chain uses TRBV27 with TRBJ2-2; a weak D match, TRBD2 (5 bases). Trimming took off 6 bases at V and 1 base at J, with 9 bases between the two ends. CDR1 MNHEY and CDR2 SMNVEV come from the germline V gene (reference sequence). The length of the CDR3 is 14 residues. The CDR3 protein is CASSPTRNTGELFF. The CDR3 nucleotides are TGTGCCAGCAGCCCAACTAGGAACACCGGGGAGCTGTTTTTT.

CDR3 loop: CASSLGGTPASYGYTF. CDR3 nucleotides: TGTGCCAGCAGCCTAGGGGGGACTCCCGCCTCCTATGGCTACACCTTC. The V and J genes are TRBV7-2 and TRBJ1-2; D might be TRBD1 (6 bases). This CDR3 contains 16 residues. V lost 5 bases to trimming and J lost 4 bases, with 20 bases between them. CDR1 is SGHTA, CDR2 FQGNSA, per germline.

The V gene is TRBV5-1, the J gene TRBJ1-2; TRBD1 matches at 11 bases. The CDR3 is made up of 14 amino acids. The J segment lost 3 bases and the V segment lost 7 bases, leaving 5 bases of the junction unmatched. Looked up from germline, CDR1 is SGHRS and CDR2 is YFSETQ. CDR3 nucleotides: TGCGCCAGCGGACCGGGACAGGGGGACTATGGCTACACCTTC. It encodes CASGPGQGDYGYTF.

J is TRBJ1-1 and V is TRBV29-1; D is unclear. Trimming left V 5 bases short and J 5 bases short, with 9 bases between. This CDR3 comprises 11 residues. Germline values: CDR1 SQVTM, CDR2 ANQGSEA. The CDR3 DNA reads as TGCAGCGTTACTTCGGGGACTGAAGCTTTCTTT. It yields the protein CSVTSGTEAFF.

This clone occurred a few times. This chain uses TRBV29-1 with TRBJ1-1, with a possible D match to TRBD1 (6 bases). Germline lookup yields CDR1 SQVTM and CDR2 ANQGSEA. CDR3 length: 13 amino acids. V lost 6 bases, J lost 2 bases, and 13 bases lay in between. The CDR3 sequence: CSVTQGGNTEAFF. The DNA for the CDR3 is TGCAGCGTCACACAGGGTGGCAACACTGAAGCTTTCTTT.

J is TRBJ2-2 and V is TRBV3-1 (or the pseudogene TRBV3-2); 13 positions match TRBD2. Per the germline V gene, CDR1 is LGHDT and CDR2 is YNNKEL (reference sequence). This CDR3 contains 20 residues. Germline trimming cut 2 bases from V and 0 bases from J; bases unmatched to any gene: 9. CDR3 in amino acids: CASSQNGRTSGSSNTGELFF. Written as DNA, the CDR3 is TGTGCCAGCAGCCAAAATGGAAGGACTAGCGGGAGCTCGAACACCGGGGAGCTGTTTTTT.

V and J are TRBV3-1 (or the pseudogene TRBV3-2) and TRBJ1-6; TRBD1 matches at 8 bases. CDR3 size: 17 residues. CDR1 LGHDT and CDR2 YNNKEL come from the germline V gene (reference sequence). V lost 2 bases and J lost 6; bases outside the gene matches: 9. This CDR3 reads CASSQFPGQGSNSPLHF. As DNA, the CDR3 is TGTGCCAGCAGCCAATTCCCTGGACAGGGCAGTAATTCACCCCTCCACTTT.

The chain joins TRBV27 to TRBJ2-7, with 10 nucleotides matching TRBD1. CDR3 length equals 17 residues. The germline CDR1 and CDR2 sequences are MNHEY and SMNVEV (reference sequence). The J segment lost 1 base and the V segment lost 4 bases, leaving 10 bases of the junction unmatched. The CDR3 DNA follows: TGTGCCAGCAGTTGGGGTACGGGACAGGGGTTTTCCTACGAGCAGTACTTC. Translating gives CASSWGTGQGFSYEQYF.

The rearrangement links TRBV9 to TRBJ2-5, with TRBD2 matching over 10 bases. Germline-derived CDR1 and CDR2 are SGDLS and YYNGEE. CDR3 length: 15 amino acids. V shed 3 bases, J shed 5 bases, and the junction held 7 bases outside the gene matches. CDR3 in DNA: TGTGCCAGCAGCGCGGGACTAGCGAGGTCGGAGACCCAGTACTTC. Translated: CASSAGLARSETQYF.

The rearrangement joins TRBV19 to TRBJ1-3, with D unresolved. Trimming removed 1 base from V and 0 bases from J, with 4 bases in between. CDR1 LNHDA and CDR2 SQIVND come from the germline V gene (reference sequence). The length of the CDR3 is 14 residues. CDR3 coding DNA: TGTGCCAGTAGTATAGCCGGCTCTGGAAACACCATATATTTT. It is translated as CASSIAGSGNTIYF.

The rearrangement joins TRBV21-1 to TRBJ2-4; the D segment call TRBD2 is taken from the table without a DNA check. TRBV21-1 is reported as a pseudogene. CDR3 length: 23 residues. CDR3 nucleotide sequence: TGTGCCAGCAGCGATCCACCGTGGTGTTCAAGCGGGAGGGCGACCGGGCCCAAAAACATTCAGTACTTC. Translated: CASSDPPWCSSGRATGPKNIQYF.

This chain links TRBV6-5 with TRBJ2-1; TRBD2 matches at 7 bases. V was clipped by 4 bases and J by 4 bases; unmatched bases: 10. The CDR3 spans 16 residues. Germline CDR1 reads MNHEY; CDR2 reads SVGAGI. The CDR3 reads CASSFGGRVSYNEQFF. DNA for the CDR3: TGTGCCAGCAGTTTTGGGGGGAGGGTATCATACAATGAGCAGTTCTTC.

This chain links TRBV6-2 or TRBV6-3 with TRBJ2-3, with 9 bases aligning to TRBD1. CDR3 length equals 16 residues. Germline values: CDR1 MNHEY, CDR2 SVGEGT. V shed 2 bases, J shed 3 bases, and the junction held 6 bases outside the gene matches. The CDR3 coding sequence is TGTGCCAGCAGTTACACAACCGGGACAGGGACAGATACGCAGTATTTT. Protein sequence: CASSYTTGTGTDTQYF.

The chain combines TRBV10-3 with TRBJ2-3; D not certain. This CDR3 is built from 15 residues. The germline V and J ends were trimmed by 0 bases and 6 bases, with 13 bases remaining between them. Germline V gene sequence: CDR1 ENHRY, CDR2 SYGVKD. CDR3 nucleotides: TGTGCCATCAGTGAGTCGAGTCTAGGAGCGGATACGCAGTATTTT. Translated, it gives CAISESSLGADTQYF.

A word on this clone: Within the sample, other DNA sequences also encode this same CDR3. This sequence joins TRBV29-1 and TRBJ1-5; D is undetermined. The CDR3 covers 13 residues. Trimming stripped 6 bases from V and 4 bases from J, with 13 bases between. CDR1 and CDR2 (germline): SQVTM, ANQGSEA. The CDR3 reads CSVTGGGNQPQHF. The CDR3 nucleotides read TGCAGCGTGACCGGAGGCGGGAATCAGCCCCAGCATTTT.